The sample holds one count of the clone carrying this T cell receptor (beta chain). Its antigen is undetermined. The data are from a study of cytomegalovirus exposure and HLA in healthy donors. CDR1 is LNHDA and CDR2 is SQIVND in the germline V gene (reference sequence). V gave up 5 bases and J gave up 5 bases, with 19 bases separating them. The CDR3 loop spans 15 amino acids. The PCR was carried out with 60 Vbeta primers and 13 Jbeta primers. TCRdb keeps only in-frame clones here, not all; method: immunoSEQ multiplex PCR. The sample consists of about 150,000 clones, 85% of them appearing once. Broader study findings: Another analysis was done later, and it associated around 15,000 TCR beta sequences with HLA alleles at 0.05 false discovery rate. In a later analysis, a missense DCLRE1C variant was linked to TCR beta V- and J-gene trimming.

The chain has TRBV19 and TRBJ2-7, with D tentatively TRBD2 (5 bases). This TCR derives from a boy under 10 years old in good health and CMV-seronegative. The sample taken for sequencing was PBMCs. CDR3 region: CASSSDWTPGHEQYF. Written as DNA, the CDR3 is TGTGCCAGTAGTTCCGACTGGACTCCCGGCCACGAGCAGTACTTC.